The 29 T cell receptor beta chains below all came from one sample that was sequenced in a study of CD8 T cells in ankylosing spondylitis. Study-wide results and limits: Several highly homologous variants made up a TCR beta motif, and this motif appeared characteristic of ankylosing spondylitis blood.

The antigens for these receptors are not known. TCRdb called the 5' RACE reads again in MiXCR, with one record for every CDR3 protein. Here the sample spans about 750,000 distinct CDR3 sequences, around 20% being singletons. The sample was blood, either unsorted or a sorted T cell fraction (not recorded which). Receptors originate from a male donor with ankylosing spondylitis.

This clonotype showed up many times. V usage is TRBV28 and J usage is TRBJ2-3; D possibly corresponds to TRBD2 (6 bases). The CDR3 loop spans 18 amino acids. Trimming shortened V by 6 bases and J by 2 bases, and 24 bases separated the two germline ends. Per the germline V gene, CDR1 is MDHEN and CDR2 is SYDVKM. This chain's CDR3 is CASSTSLSVAGNTDTQYF. The DNA for the CDR3 is TGTGCCAGCAGCACCTCCCTCTCGGTTGCGGGAAACACAGATACGCAGTATTTT.

The chain couples TRBV7-6 to TRBJ2-7; possible D gene TRBD2, 6 bases. The CDR3 is 14 amino acids. CDR1 and CDR2 (germline): SGHVS, FNYEAQ. V was clipped by 8 bases and J by 2 bases, with 16 bases between them. Here the CDR3 reads CASGPFGGAYEQYF. Written as DNA, the CDR3 is TGTGCCAGCGGCCCCTTTGGCGGGGCCTACGAGCAGTACTTC.

This clonotype has just a few counts. J is TRBJ2-5 and V is TRBV20-1; 7 bases map to TRBD2. The CDR3 has 13 residues. Germline V gene sequence: CDR1 DFQATT, CDR2 SNEGSKA (reference sequence). The DNA for the CDR3 is TGCATCGCGGTGGGGGGGTACCAAGAGACCCAGTACTTC. This translates into CIAVGGYQETQYF.

Regarding this clonotype: Sequence at one end of the junction differs from germline and may be a read error. V is TRBV30 and J is TRBJ1-1; D remains ambiguous. The CDR3 covers 13 residues. Germline values: CDR1 GTSNPN, CDR2 SVGIG (reference sequence). CDR3 nucleotide sequence: TGTGCCTGGAGTGTACGACGGAACGCTGAAGCTTTCTTT. This sequence encodes CAWSVRRNAEAFF.

The V and J genes are TRBV29-1 and TRBJ2-7, with D possibly being TRBD1 (5 bases). This CDR3 spans 13 amino acids. The V end lost 4 bases, the J end lost 1 base, and 11 bases lay between the germline ends. From germline, CDR1 is SQVTM and CDR2 ANQGSEA. CDR3 sequence (DNA): TGCAGCGTTGTAGAAGGGGATTCCTACGAGCAGTACTTC. Encoded protein: CSVVEGDSYEQYF.

This clonotype was recorded a few times. V is TRBV7-9 and J is TRBJ2-5, with D possibly TRBD2 on 5 matching bases. CDR3 length equals 15 residues. Trimming removed 3 bases at V and 3 bases at J, with 14 bases between. Per germline, CDR1 SEHNR and CDR2 FQNEAQ (reference sequence). The CDR3, as DNA: TGTGCCAGCAGCTTTCGGCGGAGCGGTGAAGAGACCCAGTACTTC. Translated: CASSFRRSGEETQYF.

The rearrangement links TRBV7-9 to TRBJ2-3, with TRBD1 identical over 8 bases. CDR3 size: 16 residues. The germline V gene encodes CDR1 SEHNR and CDR2 FQNEAQ (reference sequence). Germline trimming cut 5 bases from V and 4 bases from J; bases unmatched to any gene: 11. CDR3 region: CASSPQTGATPDTQYF. The CDR3 DNA sequence: TGTGCCAGCAGCCCACAGACAGGGGCCACACCAGATACGCAGTATTTT.

The chain carries TRBV4-1 and TRBJ2-7, with TRBD2 identical over 11 bases. The CDR3 loop spans 18 amino acids. CDR1 MGHRA and CDR2 YSYEKL come from the germline V gene. Germline trimming cut 3 bases from V and 2 bases from J; bases unmatched to any gene: 12. CDR3 region: CASSQGTSGRTIAYEQYF. The CDR3 nucleotides read TGCGCCAGCAGCCAGGGTACTAGCGGGAGAACGATTGCCTACGAGCAGTACTTC.

V and J are TRBV19 and TRBJ2-1; 9 bases are shared with TRBD2. The CDR3 length is 14 residues. Germline V gene data show CDR1 as LNHDA and CDR2 as SQIVND (reference sequence). Trimming removed 5 bases from V and 7 bases from J; junction bases left unmatched: 6. Here the CDR3 reads CASSGEREVNEQFF. As DNA, the CDR3 is TGTGCCAGTAGTGGAGAGCGGGAGGTGAATGAGCAGTTCTTC.

The chain links TRBV5-1 to TRBJ1-1; D gene ambiguous. Looked up from germline, CDR1 is SGHRS and CDR2 is YFSETQ. This CDR3 spans 13 amino acids. V was trimmed by 3 bases and J by 1 base, leaving 7 bases between them. This CDR3 is CASSSSKNTEAFF. CDR3 in DNA: TGCGCCAGCAGCTCCTCAAAGAACACTGAAGCTTTCTTT. The full variable domain, its missing parts supplied by reference TRBV5-1 and TRBJ1-1, is KAGVTQTPRYLIKTRGQQVTLSCSPISGHRSVSWYQQTPGQGLQFLFEYFSETQRNKGNFPGRFSGRQFSNSRSEMNVSTLELGDSALYLCASSSSKNTEAFFGQGTRLTVV.

The sample holds a few counts of this clonotype. V is TRBV7-2 and J is TRBJ2-1; 8 positions agree with TRBD2. Germline-derived CDR1 and CDR2 are SGHTA and FQGNSA. The CDR3 sequence is 16 residues long. The trim removed 2 bases at V and 4 bases at J, leaving 7 bases unmatched. CDR3 region: CASSLRAGASYNEQFF. As DNA, the CDR3 is TGTGCCAGCAGCTTAAGAGCGGGAGCTTCATACAATGAGCAGTTCTTC.

V gene TRBV9 combines with J gene TRBJ2-1; TRBD1 is a possible D gene (6 bases). This CDR3 region has 16 residues. V was pared by 0 bases and J by 7 bases, with 17 bases between. The germline gives CDR1 SGDLS, CDR2 YYNGEE. CDR3: CASSVVGWGPRNEQFF. CDR3 nucleotide sequence: TGTGCCAGCAGCGTAGTAGGGTGGGGGCCCCGGAATGAGCAGTTCTTC.

This clonotype has only a few counts. V is TRBV29-1 and J is TRBJ1-5; 10 positions agree with TRBD1. Germline lookup yields CDR1 SQVTM and CDR2 ANQGSEA. V was pared by 6 bases and J by 8 bases, with 7 bases of the junction left unmatched. The CDR3 has 13 residues. CDR3 in DNA: TGCAGCGTAAGGACAGGGGGTAGAGAGCCCCAGCATTTT. Translation gives CSVRTGGREPQHF.

The chain is built from TRBV7-9 and TRBJ2-3; 9 nucleotides agree with TRBD2. Germline V gene data show CDR1 as SEHNR and CDR2 as FQNEAQ (reference sequence). There are 16 residues in the CDR3. V lost 6 bases and J lost 2; bases outside the gene matches: 9. DNA for the CDR3: TGTGCCAGCAGTGACCCGACTAGCGGCCTCACAGATACGCAGTATTTT. Translation gives CASSDPTSGLTDTQYF. The full variable domain, rest sourced from reference TRBV7-9 and TRBJ2-3, is DTGVSQNPRHKITKRGQNVTFRCDPISEHNRLYWYRQTLGQGPEFLTYFQNEAQLEKSRLLSDRFSAERPKGSFSTLEIQRTEQGDSAMYLCASSDPTSGLTDTQYFGPGTRLTVL.

On this clonotype: Sequence at one end of the junction differs from germline and may be a read error. This rearrangement joins TRBV6-1 to TRBJ2-4; D perhaps matches TRBD2 (6 bases). CDR3 size: 15 residues. Germline CDR1 MNHNS, CDR2 SASEGT. The DNA of the CDR3 is TGTGCCAGCAGTCAAGCCCGGGACTGGAAAAACATTCAGTACTTC. It is translated as CASSQARDWKNIQYF.

V is TRBV10-3 and J is TRBJ1-4; 9 positions agree with TRBD1. In germline, CDR1 is ENHRY, CDR2 SYGVKD. V lost 6 bases and J lost 8; bases outside the gene matches: 4. This CDR3 comprises 13 residues. The CDR3 is CAIRGDRDEKLFF. The CDR3, as DNA: TGTGCCATCAGAGGGGACAGGGACGAAAAACTGTTTTTT.

The chain couples TRBV5-4 to TRBJ2-1; 7 bases align to TRBD2. Trimming took 3 bases from V and 2 from J; bases not matched to a gene: 8. Germline CDR1 reads SGHNT; CDR2 reads YYREEE (reference sequence). The CDR3 is 16 amino acids. CDR3 coding DNA: TGTGCCAGCAGCTACTCAGCGGGGCGAACCTACAATGAGCAGTTCTTC. Its protein product is CASSYSAGRTYNEQFF.

This clonotype came up once. The J gene is TRBJ2-7, the V gene TRBV13; D remains ambiguous. Trimming removed 0 bases at V and 1 base at J, with 10 bases between. Looked up from germline, CDR1 is PRHDT and CDR2 is FYEKMQ (reference sequence). CDR3 length equals 15 residues. Written as DNA, the CDR3 is TGTGCCAGCAGCTTAGGGGCAGCCCCGTCCTACGAGCAGTACTTC. Its translation: CASSLGAAPSYEQYF.

The CDR3 coding sequence is TGTGCCAGCCGGGTGGATGAAGCTTTCTTT. Protein: CASRVDEAFF. The J gene is TRBJ1-1, the V gene TRBV2; D remains unclear. Trimming stripped 8 bases from V and 7 bases from J, with 8 bases between. The CDR3 is 10 amino acids. Germline V CDR1 and CDR2: SNHLY, FYNNEI.

This clonotype was seen at least ten times. The V gene is TRBV28, the J gene TRBJ2-5; the D gene is possibly TRBD1 (5 bases). Germline CDR1 is MDHEN and CDR2 is SYDVKM. V lost 10 bases and J 0 bases, leaving 15 bases between the germline ends. This CDR3 is built from 14 residues. The CDR3 bases are TGTGCCACCTGGACATACTCGCACCAAGAGACCCAGTACTTC. As protein: CATWTYSHQETQYF.

The sample holds a few counts of this clonotype. This chain connects TRBV20-1 to TRBJ1-4; TRBD1 matches at 9 bases. Per germline, CDR1 DFQATT and CDR2 SNEGSKA (reference sequence). V lost 0 bases, J lost 5 bases, and 4 bases stayed unmatched. The CDR3 runs to 15 residues. CDR3 residues: CSARDLDRGNEKLFF. The CDR3 DNA is TGCAGTGCTAGAGATCTCGACAGGGGGAATGAAAAACTGTTTTTT.

This sequence joins TRBV27 and TRBJ1-2; D is ambiguous. Trimming shortened V by 2 bases and J by 4 bases, and 8 bases separated the two germline ends. The CDR3 is made up of 13 amino acids. CDR1 and CDR2 (germline): MNHEY, SMNVEV (reference sequence). This CDR3 is CASSLAQSYGYTF. The DNA for the CDR3 is TGTGCCAGCAGTTTAGCACAGAGCTATGGCTACACCTTC.

V and J are TRBV7-8 and TRBJ2-3, with D perhaps given as TRBD1 or TRBD2 (5 bases each). The CDR3 is 14 residues long. Trimming took off 5 bases at V and 3 bases at J, with 12 bases between the two ends. In germline, CDR1 is SGHVS, CDR2 FQNEAQ. CDR3 in DNA: TGTGCCAGCAGCCCCGGGGCCTTTACAGATACGCAGTATTTT. Amino acid sequence: CASSPGAFTDTQYF.

The V call is TRBV4-1, the J call TRBJ2-1; possibly TRBD1 for D (6 bases). Looked up from germline, CDR1 is MGHRA and CDR2 is YSYEKL. Trimming took 0 bases from V and 9 from J, leaving 18 bases between them. This CDR3 comprises 16 residues. The CDR3 sequence is CASSQEGQNVFTEQFF. CDR3 sequence (DNA): TGCGCCAGCAGCCAAGAAGGACAGAACGTTTTCACTGAGCAGTTCTTC.

This clonotype has ten or more counts. V usage is TRBV20-1 and J usage is TRBJ1-6, with D uncertain. The germline V gene encodes CDR1 DFQATT and CDR2 SNEGSKA (reference sequence). The V end lost 1 base, the J end lost 11 bases, and 21 bases lay between the germline ends. This CDR3 spans 16 amino acids. Here the CDR3 reads CSARGGLGGLFAPLHF. The CDR3, as DNA: TGCAGTGCTAGAGGCGGGTTGGGAGGACTGTTCGCACCCCTCCACTTT.

This clonotype showed up just a few times. The chain employs TRBV21-1 and TRBJ2-7. TRBV21-1 is designated a pseudogene. The CDR3 length is 9 residues. CDR3 bases: TGTGCCAGCAGCAAAGACAAGAGATTC. Translation: CASSKDKRF.

This clonotype was detected only a few times. The rearrangement links TRBV28 to TRBJ2-1; possible D gene TRBD2, 6 bases. The CDR3 is 13 amino acids. V lost 6 bases, J lost 7 bases, and 13 bases lay in between. Germline CDR1 and CDR2: MDHEN and SYDVKM. CDR3 bases: TGTGCCAGCAGAGAGCGGGTGCTAAATGAGCAGTTCTTC. Translation gives CASRERVLNEQFF.

V is TRBV5-1 and J is TRBJ2-1; D gene uncertain. Germline assignment: CDR1 SGHRS and CDR2 YFSETQ. This CDR3 is built from 15 residues. V lost 4 bases, J lost 4 bases, and 15 bases lay in between. CDR3 in DNA: TGCGCCAGCAGCATGGGCGCATCTGGGTACAATGAGCAGTTCTTC. It is translated as CASSMGASGYNEQFF.

This clonotype was recorded a few times. The chain is built from TRBV5-1 and TRBJ2-1; D is tentatively TRBD1 or TRBD2 (6 bases each). The V and J ends lost 8 bases and 8 bases respectively, with 14 bases between them. This CDR3 contains 12 residues. Per the germline V gene, CDR1 is SGHRS and CDR2 is YFSETQ. Here the CDR3 reads CASHRGVYEQFF. The DNA for the CDR3 is TGCGCCAGTCATAGGGGGGTATATGAGCAGTTCTTC.